These 19 T cell receptor beta chains were all obtained from the same sample, sequenced in a study of identical twins. One entry per CDR3 protein, called by TCRdb with MiXCR from the 5' RACE reads. The sample consists of 1,800,000 or so distinct CDR3 sequences, around 29% of them appearing once. Sequencing was carried out using cord blood. These receptors were obtained from a newborn girl in good health.

V and J are TRBV18 and TRBJ2-1; D is possibly TRBD2 (5 bases). V lost 2 bases and J 0 bases, leaving 11 bases between the germline ends. Looked up from germline, CDR1 is KGHSH and CDR2 is LQKENI. The CDR3 length is 16 residues. CDR3 sequence: CASSPFAGTSYNEQFF. CDR3 nucleotides: TGTGCCAGCTCACCATTTGCGGGTACCTCCTACAATGAGCAGTTCTTC.

The chain employs TRBV6-2 or TRBV6-3 and TRBJ2-1, with D maybe TRBD1 (5 bases). The CDR3 is 13 residues long. The V and J ends lost 7 bases and 2 bases respectively, with 9 bases between them. The germline V gene encodes CDR1 MNHEY and CDR2 SVGEGT. DNA of the CDR3: TGTGCCAGCAAGATCAGGGCCTACAATGAGCAGTTCTTC. The encoded protein is CASKIRAYNEQFF.

V gene TRBV7-2 combines with J gene TRBJ2-2; D remains ambiguous. Germline V gives CDR1 SGHTA, CDR2 FQGNSA. The V gene lost 0 bases and the J gene lost 4 bases, with 9 bases spanning the gap. This CDR3 is 15 amino acids long. The CDR3, as DNA: TGTGCCAGCAGCTTAGCGGTGGGCAGCACCGGGGAGCTGTTTTTT. It translates to CASSLAVGSTGELFF.

The J gene is TRBJ2-7, the V gene TRBV20-1, with 14 positions matching TRBD2. Germline-derived CDR1 and CDR2 are DFQATT and SNEGSKA (reference sequence). The J segment lost 7 bases and the V segment lost 5 bases, leaving 1 base of the junction unmatched. This CDR3 is built from 12 residues. The CDR3, as DNA: TGCAGTGCTTGGACTAGCGGGGGGGAGCAGTACTTC. It specifies CSAWTSGGEQYF.

This clonotype showed up just a few times. The chain couples TRBV20-1 to TRBJ2-7; D is unresolved. CDR3 length: 11 amino acids. V lost 0 bases and J 7 bases, leaving 7 bases between the germline ends. Germline CDR1 is DFQATT and CDR2 is SNEGSKA (reference sequence). CDR3 in DNA: TGCAGTGCTAGAGAGCGCCGGGAGCAGTACTTC. Its protein is CSARERREQYF.

The chain uses TRBV10-3 and TRBJ1-5; 7 bases agree with TRBD1. Germline V lookup: CDR1 ENHRY, CDR2 SYGVKD. Trimming removed 3 bases from V and 5 bases from J; junction bases left unmatched: 4. This CDR3 is 14 amino acids long. CDR3 amino acids: CAISDRGGDQPQHF. CDR3 sequence (DNA): TGTGCCATCAGTGACAGGGGGGGGGATCAGCCCCAGCATTTT.

This clonotype was detected a few times. The chain has TRBV5-1 and TRBJ2-1; 11 nucleotides align to TRBD2. Germline CDR1 is SGHRS and CDR2 is YFSETQ. This CDR3 region has 15 residues. With 7 bases clipped from V and 3 bases from J, the junction kept 6 bases outside the gene matches. CDR3 bases: TGCGCCAGCTTCACCGGGACTAGCGGCTACAATGAGCAGTTCTTC. Amino acid sequence: CASFTGTSGYNEQFF.

This clonotype was seen only a few times. The V gene is TRBV10-3, the J gene TRBJ2-5; D uncertain. The ends were cut back, 6 bases at V and 4 bases at J, with 15 bases in the middle. Germline V gene data show CDR1 as ENHRY and CDR2 as SYGVKD. CDR3 length: 14 residues. The CDR3: CAIRPDGSSETQYF. The CDR3 DNA is TGTGCCATCAGGCCTGATGGGTCTTCAGAGACCCAGTACTTC.

The V and J genes are TRBV25-1 and TRBJ2-3; D may match TRBD1 or TRBD2 (5 bases each). V was cut by 2 bases and J by 4 bases, with 13 bases left in between. Germline lookup yields CDR1 MGHDK and CDR2 SYGVNS. This CDR3 region has 15 residues. The CDR3, as DNA: TGTGCCAGCAGTGAAGGTGGGGGAATCCCAGATACGCAGTATTTT. It yields the protein CASSEGGGIPDTQYF.

The rearrangement uses TRBV7-8 and TRBJ2-2; 7 bases agree with TRBD1. The V gene's germline CDR1 is SGHVS and CDR2 FQNEAQ. Trimming removed 4 bases from V and 0 bases from J; junction bases left unmatched: 8. CDR3 length: 17 residues. The CDR3 protein is CASSSNRDSANTGELFF. CDR3 DNA sequence: TGTGCCAGCAGCTCGAACCGGGACAGCGCGAACACCGGGGAGCTGTTTTTT.

This clonotype has just a few counts. The chain is built from TRBV20-1 and TRBJ2-1; D is perhaps TRBD2 (5 bases). Trimming took off 4 bases at V and 4 bases at J, with 14 bases between the two ends. This CDR3 has 14 residues. Germline V gives CDR1 DFQATT, CDR2 SNEGSKA (reference sequence). The CDR3 DNA is TGCAGTGCTACTAGGAGGACCGGATACAATGAGCAGTTCTTC. This gives the protein CSATRRTGYNEQFF.

The sample holds a few counts of this clonotype. The chain recombines TRBV29-1 with TRBJ1-2; TRBD1 aligns across 7 bases. The CDR3 is 10 residues long. The V and J ends lost 6 bases and 6 bases, in that order; junction bases with no gene match: 1. Germline V gene sequence: CDR1 SQVTM, CDR2 ANQGSEA. The CDR3 reads CSVTGNGYTF. The CDR3 DNA follows: TGCAGCGTGACAGGGAATGGCTACACCTTC. Using reference TRBV29-1 and TRBJ1-2 for the parts outside the CDR3, the full variable domain is SAVISQKPSRDICQRGTSLTIQCQVDSQVTMMFWYRQQPGQSLTLIATANQGSEATYESGFVIDKFPISRPNLTFSTLTVSNMSPEDSSIYLCSVTGNGYTFGSGTRLTVV.

The gene calls are TRBV20-1 and TRBJ1-5; D is uncertain. V was shortened by 3 bases and J by 7 bases, with 16 bases between the two germline ends. There are 14 residues in the CDR3. Germline V gene lookup returns CDR1 DFQATT and CDR2 SNEGSKA (reference sequence). CDR3 protein: CSASGRSGSQPQHF. The CDR3 region has the DNA TGCAGTGCTAGCGGCAGGTCCGGAAGCCAGCCCCAGCATTTT.

The rearrangement uses TRBV7-9 and TRBJ1-1; TRBD1 matches at 9 bases. The CDR3 has 15 amino acids. Trimming cost V 3 bases and J 5 bases; bases outside gene matches: 7. Germline V CDR1 and CDR2: SEHNR, FQNEAQ (reference sequence). CDR3 region: CASSLRGTGKTEAFF. CDR3 coding DNA: TGTGCCAGCAGCTTGAGGGGGACAGGGAAAACTGAAGCTTTCTTT.

A few counts support this clonotype. V and J are TRBV20-1 and TRBJ2-1, with D perhaps TRBD2 (6 bases). Germline lookup yields CDR1 DFQATT and CDR2 SNEGSKA (reference sequence). V gave up 2 bases and J gave up 10 bases, with 12 bases separating them. CDR3 length: 12 residues. The CDR3 loop is CSARKTSKEQFF. The DNA of the CDR3 is TGCAGTGCTAGAAAGACTAGTAAGGAGCAGTTCTTC.

A few counts support this clonotype. J is TRBJ2-4 and V is TRBV5-1, with TRBD2 identical over 9 bases. The DNA matches TRBJ2-7 better at its end, which makes the J call doubtful. This CDR3 comprises 13 residues. Per germline, CDR1 SGHRS and CDR2 YFSETQ. CDR3 amino acids: CASSVQREDEQYF. Written as DNA, the CDR3 is TGCGCCAGCAGCGTCCAGCGGGAGGACGAGCAGTACTTC.

The chain has TRBV7-8 and TRBJ1-2, with 7 positions matching TRBD1. Germline values: CDR1 SGHVS, CDR2 FQNEAQ. The V and J ends lost 6 bases and 1 base, in that order; junction bases with no gene match: 11. CDR3 length: 16 residues. CDR3 DNA: TGTGCCAGCAGGTCTAGGGTACAGGGGCATAACTATGGCTACACCTTC. This codes for CASRSRVQGHNYGYTF.

Of note for this clonotype: An end of the junction differs from the germline gene, which may be a read error. CDR3 nucleotides: TGTGTCAGCAGTGGGTGGGGGGAGCTGTTTTTT. This codes for CVSSGWGELFF. V gene TRBV27 combines with J gene TRBJ2-2, with D unclear. CDR3 size: 11 residues. In germline, CDR1 is MNHEY, CDR2 SMNVEV (reference sequence).

V and J are TRBV21-1 and TRBJ2-2; TRBD2, the table's D call, was not compared with the DNA. TRBV21-1 is flagged as a pseudogene. The CDR3 runs 16 residues. The CDR3 loop reads CASSKPSGGDTGELFF. The CDR3 DNA follows: TGTGCCAGCAGCAAACCTAGCGGGGGGGATACCGGGGAGCTGTTTTTT.